This T cell receptor (beta chain) comes out of a study of T cells expressing NK-cell markers. Study-level background: Seven donors tested HCMV-seropositive and one tested seronegative among the eight sequenced.

Scientists made TCR beta cDNA using 5'RACE template switching with UMIs. For each CDR3 protein, TCRdb gives one entry from its re-call of the 5' RACE reads, without DNA. The sample includes some 280,000 distinct CDR3 sequences. The CDR3 is made up of 15 amino acids. Germline V CDR1 and CDR2: MNHNS, SASEGT. Study-wide results and caveats: Several donors likewise had their CD3+CD56-NKG2C+ fraction led by these clonotypes.

On this clonotype itself: As yet, its antigen is unknown.

Sample: blood T cells: a sorted CD56 or NKG2C T cell subset, CD4+ or CD8+ T cells, or bulk PBMC T cells (not recorded which). The receptor was derived from a man aged 18 to 29 in good health. The chain employs TRBV6-1 and TRBJ2-2; TCRdb reports TRBD1, a call that lacks DNA to check it against. The CDR3 sequence: CASSFGTAFPGELFF.